This entry describes one TCR beta chain. This sample also contains other DNA sequences that code for the same CDR3. This sample was included in a study of blood T cell repertoires in COVID-19. At the level of the study: COVID-19 samples collected from the United States, Italy and Spain covered acute and convalescent phases. T cells, B-cell-depleted T cells, or PBMCs provided the cDNA or gDNA that served as material.

Per the authors' pipeline: Amplification from reference gene primers served as the basis for estimated nucleated cell counts. Here immunoSEQ multiplex PCR was the method, and the copy in TCRdb shows in-frame clones only, minus some. The DNA was the basis for D and trimming; V, J and clone size are from that table. In the table there are fewer than 200,000 clones, around 82% of which are singletons. The CDR3 has 11 residues. Germline CDR1 is DFQATT and CDR2 is SNEGSKA (reference sequence). This chain links TRBV20-1 with TRBJ1-1, with D uncertain. The source is a woman aged 70-85 years who had recovered from COVID-19. Source material: peripheral blood. DNA for the CDR3: TGCAGCGCACGGAGAAACACTGAAGCTTTCTTT. It translates to CSARRNTEAFF.